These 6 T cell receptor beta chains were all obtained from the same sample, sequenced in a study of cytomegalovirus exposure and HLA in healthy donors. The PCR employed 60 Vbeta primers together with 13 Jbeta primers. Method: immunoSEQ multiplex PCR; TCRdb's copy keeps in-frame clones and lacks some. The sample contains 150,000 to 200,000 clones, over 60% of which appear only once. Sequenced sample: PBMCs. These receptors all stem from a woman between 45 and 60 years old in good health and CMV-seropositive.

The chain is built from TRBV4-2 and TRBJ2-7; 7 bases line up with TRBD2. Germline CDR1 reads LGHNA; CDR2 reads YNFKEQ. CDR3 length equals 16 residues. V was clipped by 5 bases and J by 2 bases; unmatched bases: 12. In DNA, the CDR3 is TGTGCCAGCAGCGAAGCAGTTGGACTAGGAGCCTACGAGCAGTACTTC. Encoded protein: CASSEAVGLGAYEQYF.

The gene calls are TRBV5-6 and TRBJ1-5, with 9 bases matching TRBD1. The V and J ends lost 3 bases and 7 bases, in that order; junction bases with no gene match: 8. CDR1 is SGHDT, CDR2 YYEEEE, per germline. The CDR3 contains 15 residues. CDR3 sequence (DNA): TGTGCCAGCAGCTCCCGGGACAGGGTCGGGCAGCCCCAGCATTTT. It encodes CASSSRDRVGQPQHF.

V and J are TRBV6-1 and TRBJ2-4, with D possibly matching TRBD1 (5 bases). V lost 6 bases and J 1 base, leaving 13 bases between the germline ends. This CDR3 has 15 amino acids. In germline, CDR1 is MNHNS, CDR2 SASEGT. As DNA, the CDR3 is TGTGCCAGCAGCGACAGTGGTTTCGCCAAAAACATTCAGTACTTC. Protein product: CASSDSGFAKNIQYF.

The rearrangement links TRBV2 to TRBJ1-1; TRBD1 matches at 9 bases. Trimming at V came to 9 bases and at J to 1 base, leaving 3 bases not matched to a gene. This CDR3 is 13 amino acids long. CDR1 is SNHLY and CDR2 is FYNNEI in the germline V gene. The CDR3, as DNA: TGTGCCAGGTCGACAGGGGGGAACACTGAAGCTTTCTTT. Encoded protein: CARSTGGNTEAFF. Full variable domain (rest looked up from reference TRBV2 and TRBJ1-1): EPEVTQTPSHQVTQMGQEVILRCVPISNHLYFYWYRQILGQKVEFLVSFYNNEISEKSEIFDDQFSVERPDGSNFTLKIRSTKLEDSAMYFCARSTGGNTEAFFGQGTRLTVV.

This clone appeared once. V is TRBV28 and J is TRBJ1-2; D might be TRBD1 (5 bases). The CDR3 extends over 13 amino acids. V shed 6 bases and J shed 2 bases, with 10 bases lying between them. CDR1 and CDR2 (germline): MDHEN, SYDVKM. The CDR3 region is CASRPQGNYGYTF. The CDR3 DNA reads TGTGCCAGCAGACCTCAGGGAAACTATGGCTACACCTTC.

The CDR3 DNA sequence: TGCGCCAGCAGCCCCGGACAGGGCCCCTCCTACGAGCAGTACTTC. Its translation is CASSPGQGPSYEQYF. The chain has TRBV5-1 and TRBJ2-7; 8 bases are a match to TRBD1. The germline V gene encodes CDR1 SGHRS and CDR2 YFSETQ. Germline trimming cut 4 bases from V and 0 bases from J; bases unmatched to any gene: 6. The CDR3 has 15 residues.